These 11 T cell receptor beta chains share one sample of origin, sequenced in a study of regulatory T cells in long-lasting Graves disease. Described time point: newly diagnosed GD, antithyroid drugs for less than 3 months. PBMCs were the source of the RNA used for TCR sequencing. Investigators prepared the TCR beta libraries by applying iRepertoire HTBI primers and Arm-PCR of CDR3 regions. TCRdb redid the calling of the multiplex PCR reads with MiXCR, one entry per CDR3 protein. The sample lists about 220,000 distinct CDR3 sequences, approximately 18% occurring once. Another study also made use of these data, one on T cells in Graves' hyperthyroidism and ophthalmopathy.

The sequences come from peripheral blood mononuclear cells (PBMCs), collected at new diagnosis, from a patient treated with antithyroid drugs. All receptors derive from a woman under 40 with Graves disease.

V usage is TRBV15 and J usage is TRBJ1-1; D gene ambiguous. Trimming left V 3 bases short and J 5 bases short, with 10 bases between. Germline V gene data show CDR1 as LNHNV and CDR2 as YYDKDF (reference sequence). The CDR3 sequence is 13 residues long. CDR3 sequence reads: CATSSYVETEAFF. DNA of the CDR3: TGTGCCACCAGCAGTTATGTTGAAACTGAAGCTTTCTTT.

This clonotype has a count of ten or more. The chain joins TRBV7-9 to TRBJ2-1, with D perhaps TRBD1 (5 bases). V shed 1 base and J shed 0 bases, with 13 bases lying between them. CDR1 is SEHNR, CDR2 FQNEAQ, per germline (reference sequence). The CDR3 contains 17 residues. The CDR3 region is CASSLGWGGSSYNEQFF. The CDR3 DNA reads TGTGCCAGCAGCTTAGGATGGGGCGGAAGCTCCTACAATGAGCAGTTCTTC.

This clonotype was seen repeatedly, ten times or more. The chain couples TRBV10-2 to TRBJ2-7, with TRBD1 matching over 10 bases. The CDR3 length is 15 residues. Germline V gene lookup returns CDR1 WSHSY and CDR2 SAAADI. V was clipped by 6 bases and J by 5 bases; unmatched bases: 10. The CDR3 nucleotides are TGCGCCAGCAGACCGCCCGGGACAGGGGTCCACGAGCAGTACTTC. It yields the protein CASRPPGTGVHEQYF.

This clonotype was seen at least ten times. This rearrangement joins TRBV5-5 to TRBJ2-1; 8 nucleotides align to TRBD2. In germline, CDR1 is SGHKS, CDR2 YYEKEE (reference sequence). Losses at the gene ends were 1 base for V and 9 bases for J; bases not matched to a gene: 6. The CDR3 is 14 residues long. CDR3 amino acids: CASSLISGEAEQFF. DNA of the CDR3: TGTGCCAGCAGCTTGATTAGCGGGGAGGCTGAGCAGTTCTTC.

The J gene is TRBJ2-7, the V gene TRBV2, with 7 bases matching TRBD1. This CDR3 is 14 amino acids long. V lost 8 bases to trimming and J lost 4 bases; unmatched junction nucleotides: 11. Germline CDR1 is SNHLY and CDR2 is FYNNEI. CDR3 sequence: CASSSGTAPYEQYF. In DNA form, the CDR3 reads TGTGCCAGCTCGTCGGGGACAGCTCCTTACGAGCAGTACTTC.

A word on this clonotype: Since a much larger clone is just one base distant, this may be a read error. The rearrangement links TRBV11-2 to TRBJ2-3, with 13 bases that match TRBD2. The trim removed 3 bases at V and 1 base at J, leaving 1 base unmatched. In germline, CDR1 is SGHAT, CDR2 FQNNGV. CDR3 size: 16 residues. The DNA for the CDR3 is TGTGCCAGCAGCTTTGGGACTAGCGGGGGCACAGATACGCAGTATTTT. Its translation: CASSFGTSGGTDTQYF.

Comments on this clonotype: Sequence at one end of the junction differs from germline and may be a read error. The chain uses TRBV20-1 and TRBJ1-5; tentatively, D is TRBD1 (6 bases). The CDR3 consists of 14 residues. The V gene's germline CDR1 is DFQATT and CDR2 SNEGSKA (reference sequence). In DNA form, the CDR3 reads TGCAGTGCCAATACCAGGGGTAGCGATCAGCCCCAGCATTTT. Translation gives CSANTRGSDQPQHF.

This clonotype was counted many times. The genes are TRBV12-3 or TRBV12-4 and TRBJ2-7; D is possibly TRBD2 (5 bases). The CDR3 covers 13 residues. V was pared by 5 bases and J by 1 base, with 9 bases between. The DNA for the CDR3 is TGTGCCAGCAGTGCCGAGGGATCCTACGAGCAGTACTTC. Its translation is CASSAEGSYEQYF.

Only a few counts were recorded for this clonotype. This chain uses TRBV19 with TRBJ1-6; 8 nucleotides line up with TRBD1. V gave up 7 bases and J gave up 7 bases; unmatched junction bases: 6. This CDR3 region has 14 residues. The germline CDR1 and CDR2 sequences are LNHDA and SQIVND (reference sequence). CDR3 amino acids: CASIRTGWNSPLHF. CDR3 nucleotides: TGTGCCAGTATCCGGACAGGGTGGAATTCACCCCTCCACTTT. Looking up the rest from reference TRBV19 and TRBJ1-6 gives the full variable domain: DGGITQSPKYLFRKEGQNVTLSCEQNLNHDAMYWYRQDPGQGLRLIYYSQIVNDFQKGDIAEGYSVSREKKESFPLTVTSAQKNPTAFYLCASIRTGWNSPLHFGNGTRLTVT.

The genes are TRBV29-1 and TRBJ2-7; the D is unclear. Per germline, CDR1 SQVTM and CDR2 ANQGSEA. CDR3 size: 12 residues. Trimming stripped 1 base from V and 5 bases from J, with 9 bases between. This chain's CDR3 is CSVEAFGHEQYF. The CDR3, as DNA: TGCAGCGTTGAAGCCTTCGGCCACGAGCAGTACTTC.

The table lists this clonotype with many counts. This chain uses TRBV15 with TRBJ2-5, with TRBD2 identical over 8 bases. Germline-derived CDR1 and CDR2 are LNHNV and YYDKDF (reference sequence). The CDR3 consists of 22 residues. Losses at the gene ends were 2 bases for V and 2 bases for J; bases not matched to a gene: 25. The CDR3 loop is CATSRSRDQASGRRGLQETQYF. CDR3 bases: TGTGCCACCAGCAGATCCAGAGACCAAGCTAGCGGGCGGAGGGGATTGCAAGAGACCCAGTACTTC.